This record concerns one TCR beta chain sequence. Its target antigen remains unknown. No base quality values were provided; no much bigger clone lies one nucleotide off. TCRbeta CDR3 regions were amplified from genomic DNA by a two-step, bias-controlled multiplex PCR. The multiplex PCR used primers specific for every TRBV and TRBJ gene segment. The immunoSEQ Assay was used to generate TCRbeta repertoire data. The source study handled its data this way. A relative-frequency ratio and a modified nearest-neighbor algorithm were applied to filter and cluster reads so that closely related sequences were merged. IMGT annotation was the basis for assigning V, D and J genes to CDR3 sequences. Template counts were normalized for PCR amplification bias and quantified against synthetic TCR CDR3 analog sequences. Only unique productive sequences, defined as in-frame CDR3 sequences without stop codons, were included in the analyses. The immunoSEQ Analyzer software was used to calculate clonality, defined as 1 minus Pielou's evenness, and iChao1 richness. Depending on the Shapiro-Wilk normality results, either Student's t-test or a non-parametric test was run in JMP for statistical testing. This is the immuneACCESS table as TCRdb keeps it, with only in-frame sequences that have V and J called. A part of the clones is gone; compared with another copy, unresolved V genes explain less than half, and the rest is unexplained. V, J and clone size were drawn from that table, and D and trimming were deduced from the DNA. In this sample the table shows fewer than 6,500 clones, nearly 98% of which occur a single time. The ten top clones hold 8.5% to 10% of the sample.

The data are from a study of naive CD8 T cells in extremely preterm neonates (dated by TCRdb to between 2016 and 2019). Turning to the overall study: The abstract gives the adult participants' age range as 25-50 years, whereas the methods give 20-50 years. The study compared TCRbeta CDR3 repertoires of sorted naive CD8+ T cells across four age groups: extremely preterm neonates, term neonates, young children and adults. Points the paper makes about the study in general: A small sample size and variable productive template counts among preterm samples were noted by the authors as limitations. Preterm neonates had significantly lower iChao1 richness than all other age groups (p < 0.05) and an even clone distribution, indicating a less rich repertoire. Compared with the older groups, preterm CDR3s were shorter and closer to germline, carrying fewer N additions and showing less junctional trimming. A higher proportion of shared CDR3 nucleotide sequences was found in preterm neonates (approximately 2.7%) than in term neonates (0.4%), young children (0.03%) and adults (about 0.01%). Prospective longitudinal studies of preterm and term neonates were called for by the authors so that T cell development could be tracked within individuals.

The peripheral blood donors were five healthy children aged about 16-60 months who were having elective routine surgery, plus five healthy nonsmoking adults. Healthy nonsmokers aged roughly 19-50 years, with a median age of around 39 years, served as the adult controls. A FACSAria III cell sorter was used to sort live, Annexin V-negative naive CD8+ T cells (CD3+CD8+CD45RA+CCR7+). Between roughly 17,000 and 110,000 naive CD8+ T cells were sorted per sample. Ficoll-Paque density gradient centrifugation was used to isolate mononuclear cells from diluted blood. Before sorting, mononuclear cells were cryopreserved in approximately 10% DMSO with around 90% FBS and kept in long-term storage at -150 degrees C. After thawing, cells were stained with Annexin V along with antibodies against CD3, CD8, CCR7 and CD45RA. The DNeasy Blood and Tissue Kit was used to extract genomic DNA from sorted cell pellets that had been snap-frozen.

Via the germline V gene, CDR1 is SGDLS and CDR2 YYNGEE. The CDR3 numbers 19 residues from cysteine through phenylalanine. The kept DNA is CDR3 alone, 57 bases in frame from the first base. V has 0 bases trimmed and J has 8 bases trimmed; junction bases matching no gene number 18. This receptor was identified in a human donor in good health. Sequences were obtained from naive CD8+ T cells from blood. The chain is assembled from TRBV9 and TRBJ2-4, and 9 junction bases match TRBD2. The encoded CDR3 is CASSVGGSGSQWAKDIQYF. The DNA sequence is TGTGCCAGCAGCGTAGGGGGTAGCGGGAGTCAGTGGGCCAAGGACATTCAGTACTTC.